Detailed here is one TCR beta chain. In the authors' workflow: Reference gene primers were amplified, and this amplification served to estimate nucleated cell counts. Profiled with immunoSEQ multiplex PCR; TCRdb holds only in-frame clones, not every one. D and trimming come from the DNA, and the V and J calls and clone size come from that table. This sample has about 130,000 clones; approximately 82% occur once, and the top ten carry 11%. The sample belongs to a study of blood T cell repertoires in COVID-19. For the study at large: Collection of acute and convalescent COVID-19 samples took place in the United States, Italy and Spain. PBMCs, B-cell-depleted T cells, or T cells provided the cDNA or gDNA that made up the material.

This CDR3 spans 18 amino acids. Germline V gene lookup returns CDR1 SGDLS and CDR2 YYNGEE. Trimming took 2 bases from V and 0 from J; bases not matched to a gene: 13. Source material: peripheral blood. The chain links TRBV9 to TRBJ1-2, with 7 bases fitting TRBD1. The source of this sequence is a man between 60 and 70 years old who had recovered from COVID-19. CDR3 loop: CASSVNLGQRGSNYGYTF. The CDR3 DNA reads TGTGCCAGCAGCGTCAATTTGGGACAGAGGGGCTCTAACTATGGCTACACCTTC.